Each of the 22 T cell receptor beta chains below was sequenced from the same sample in a study of shared clonotypes between healthy human individuals (dated by TCRdb to about 2020). Libraries were constructed by the immunoSEQ multiplex PCR assay. TCRdb's version of the immuneACCESS table is confined to in-frame rearrangements and falls short of the full clone set. An unresolved V gene accounts for under half of the shortfall where checked; the remainder is of unknown origin. The sample has roughly 1,500,000 clones on record, under 99% of them singletons. Together, the top ten hold about 0.42% of the sample. Sequencing used naive CD4+ T cells sorted from blood. What this sample's cell subset or site label stands for: CD45RA+ positively selected. The receptors here all came from a man in his thirties or forties in good health.

The chain combines TRBV6-1 with TRBJ1-2, with D perhaps matching TRBD1 (6 bases). Deletions cut 5 bases from V and 7 bases from J, with 17 bases between. CDR1 MNHNS and CDR2 SASEGT come from the germline V gene. The CDR3 runs 14 residues. Here the CDR3 DNA reads TGTGCCAGCAGTAGTTTACAGGGATTCTCTGGCTACACCTTC. This encodes CASSSLQGFSGYTF.

The rearrangement links TRBV27 to TRBJ1-2; 7 nucleotides agree with TRBD1. Germline values: CDR1 MNHEY, CDR2 SMNVEV (reference sequence). J lost 5 bases, V lost 0 bases, and 6 bases had no gene match. The CDR3 is 15 amino acids. The CDR3 nucleotides are TGTGCCAGCAGTTTATCGCCGACAGGGAGGTATGGCTACACCTTC. This sequence encodes CASSLSPTGRYGYTF.

V is TRBV29-1 and J is TRBJ2-7; TRBD1 matches at 7 bases. The CDR3 length is 18 residues. Germline trimming cut 5 bases from V and 1 base from J; bases unmatched to any gene: 20. CDR1 SQVTM and CDR2 ANQGSEA come from the germline V gene. CDR3 region: CSVWGTPTGSFESYEQYF. The DNA of the CDR3 is TGCAGCGTTTGGGGCACCCCGACAGGGAGTTTTGAGTCCTACGAGCAGTACTTC.

Notes on this clone: Additional DNA sequences in this sample encode the identical CDR3. V usage is TRBV27 and J usage is TRBJ1-5, with D perhaps TRBD1 (6 bases). Germline CDR1 MNHEY, CDR2 SMNVEV (reference sequence). This CDR3 has 14 residues. V dropped 5 bases and J dropped 3 bases, with 11 bases sitting between them. The CDR3 DNA follows: TGTGCCAGCAGTCTTACAGGGTCCAATCAGCCCCAGCATTTT. It specifies CASSLTGSNQPQHF.

This clone was detected once. The chain links TRBV28 to TRBJ1-1, with unresolved D. The CDR3 runs to 13 residues. The ends were cut back, 2 bases at V and 8 bases at J, with 12 bases in the middle. CDR1 is MDHEN and CDR2 is SYDVKM in the germline V gene. Written as DNA, the CDR3 is TGTGCCAGCAGTTTACCCTTTAGGGTAGAAGCTTTCTTT. This sequence encodes CASSLPFRVEAFF.

V and J are TRBV10-1 and TRBJ2-1; 7 bases line up with TRBD1. V was pared by 0 bases and J by 0 bases, with 8 bases of the junction left unmatched. The V gene's germline CDR1 is WNHNN and CDR2 SYGVQD (reference sequence). This CDR3 is built from 18 residues. CDR3 region: CASSESRGGPVSYNEQFF. The CDR3 nucleotides are TGCGCCAGCAGTGAGTCGAGAGGGGGCCCCGTCTCCTACAATGAGCAGTTCTTC.

This chain links TRBV18 with TRBJ1-2; possibly TRBD1 for D (5 bases). Germline loops: CDR1 KGHSH, CDR2 LQKENI. V was clipped by 6 bases and J by 2 bases, with 13 bases between them. The CDR3 covers 14 residues. CDR3 in amino acids: CASSGGVSNYGYTF. Here the CDR3 DNA reads TGTGCCAGCTCGGGGGGGGTATCCAACTATGGCTACACCTTC.

The J gene is TRBJ2-7, the V gene TRBV21-1; the table calls TRBD2, which could not be checked here. TRBV21-1 corresponds to a pseudogene. The CDR3 covers 16 residues. The CDR3, as DNA: TGTGCCAGCAGCAATAGGAAGACTAGCGGAACCTACGAGCAGTACTTC. Translation gives CASSNRKTSGTYEQYF.

This clone was seen only once. This sequence joins TRBV7-6 and TRBJ2-3, with D tentatively TRBD1 or TRBD2 (5 bases each). The germline gives CDR1 SGHVS, CDR2 FNYEAQ. V was trimmed by 5 bases and J by 2 bases, leaving 17 bases between them. CDR3 length equals 16 residues. CDR3 residues: CASSPIRDQFTDTQYF. The CDR3 DNA is TGTGCCAGCAGCCCAATCCGGGACCAGTTCACAGATACGCAGTATTTT.

Written as DNA, the CDR3 is TGTGCCAGCAGTCCTGGACAGACGGCAGATACGCAGTATTTT. It specifies CASSPGQTADTQYF. The V call is TRBV9, the J call TRBJ2-3, with a weak D call TRBD1 (6 bases). The CDR3 totals 14 residues. Germline CDR1 reads SGDLS; CDR2 reads YYNGEE. V lost 5 bases, J lost 4 bases, and 14 bases lay in between.

V usage is TRBV19 and J usage is TRBJ2-4, with D tentatively TRBD1 (6 bases). Germline CDR1 LNHDA, CDR2 SQIVND (reference sequence). The CDR3 has 15 amino acids. Trimming left V 0 bases short and J 2 bases short, with 8 bases between. CDR3: CASSIEGATKNIQYF. DNA of the CDR3: TGTGCCAGTAGTATAGAGGGGGCGACCAAAAACATTCAGTACTTC.

This chain uses TRBV29-1 with TRBJ2-7; possible D gene TRBD2, 6 bases. V shed 8 bases and J shed 0 bases, with 20 bases lying between them. The CDR3 has 15 residues. Germline V gives CDR1 SQVTM, CDR2 ANQGSEA. CDR3 protein: CSLDGEVGSSYEQYF. The CDR3 DNA follows: TGCAGCTTAGATGGGGAGGTCGGTAGCTCCTACGAGCAGTACTTC.

CDR3 residues: CASTLARGFYEQYF. The CDR3 nucleotides are TGTGCCAGCACCTTGGCCAGGGGTTTCTACGAGCAGTACTTC. V usage is TRBV6-1 and J usage is TRBJ2-7, with a weak D call TRBD1 (6 bases). Germline V gives CDR1 MNHNS, CDR2 SASEGT. There are 14 residues in the CDR3. V shed 7 bases and J shed 3 bases, with 16 bases lying between them.

This chain connects TRBV14 to TRBJ2-5; no reliable D call. The CDR3 spans 16 residues. The germline V gene has CDR1 SGHDN and CDR2 FVKESK. V lost 1 base and J 0 bases, leaving 12 bases between the germline ends. The CDR3 DNA is TGTGCCAGCAGCCAAGGGCTGGCCCTGTACCAAGAGACCCAGTACTTC. Translated: CASSQGLALYQETQYF.

V gene TRBV2 combines with J gene TRBJ1-2; the match to TRBD1 covers 9 bases. Per germline, CDR1 SNHLY and CDR2 FYNNEI. This CDR3 comprises 14 residues. V shed 4 bases, J shed 6 bases, and the junction held 6 bases outside the gene matches. CDR3 protein: CASSVDRGPDGYTF. The CDR3, as DNA: TGTGCCAGCAGTGTGGACAGGGGCCCGGATGGCTACACCTTC.

The chain has TRBV7-9 and TRBJ2-5; D not resolved. The V gene's germline CDR1 is SEHNR and CDR2 FQNEAQ (reference sequence). V was pared by 6 bases and J by 5 bases, with 10 bases between. This CDR3 has 12 residues. CDR3 sequence reads: CASRFNRETQYF. The CDR3 DNA reads TGTGCCAGCAGATTTAATAGGGAGACCCAGTACTTC.

This chain links TRBV18 with TRBJ1-3; 7 bases align to TRBD1. The CDR3 covers 16 residues. The germline gives CDR1 KGHSH, CDR2 LQKENI. V trimming: 3 bases; J trimming: 1 base; junction bases outside the gene matches: 6. CDR3 coding DNA: TGTGCCAGCTCACCCTCTATGACAGGGTCTGGAAACACCATATATTTT. Translation: CASSPSMTGSGNTIYF.

The chain uses TRBV5-1 and TRBJ2-3; possible D gene TRBD2, 7 bases. The CDR3 has 16 amino acids. Deletions cut 0 bases from V and 4 bases from J, with 15 bases between. Germline CDR1 is SGHRS and CDR2 is YFSETQ. CDR3 bases: TGCGCCAGCAGCTTGGCCGGCACAGGGAGGGCAGATACGCAGTATTTT. This sequence encodes CASSLAGTGRADTQYF.

The J gene is TRBJ2-4, the V gene TRBV5-6; D unresolved. With 1 base removed from V and 5 bases from J, the gap between germline ends came to 4 bases. The length of the CDR3 is 12 residues. Germline assignment: CDR1 SGHDT and CDR2 YYEEEE. The CDR3 here is CASSLMENIQYF. Written as DNA, the CDR3 is TGTGCCAGCAGCTTGATGGAAAACATTCAGTACTTC.

V and J are TRBV11-2 and TRBJ2-1, with TRBD2 matching 8 bases. Germline lookup yields CDR1 SGHAT and CDR2 FQNNGV. The CDR3 sequence is 17 residues long. Losses at the gene ends were 5 bases for V and 0 bases for J; bases not matched to a gene: 9. The CDR3 protein is CASSTGGSGSSYNEQFF. CDR3 nucleotide sequence: TGTGCCAGCAGCACTGGAGGGAGCGGGAGCTCCTACAATGAGCAGTTCTTC.

This clone appeared once. Here the CDR3 reads CASEADLRGPQHF. For the CDR3, the DNA is TGTGCCAGTGAGGCCGACCTTCGTGGGCCCCAGCATTTT. The V call is TRBV19, the J call TRBJ1-5; D not certain. The V gene's germline CDR1 is LNHDA and CDR2 SQIVND (reference sequence). The CDR3 runs 13 residues. With 8 bases removed from V and 9 bases from J, the gap between germline ends came to 17 bases.

The chain couples TRBV30 to TRBJ2-2; D is unclear. The CDR3 totals 13 residues. V lost 3 bases and J lost 6, with 11 bases in between. The V gene's germline CDR1 is GTSNPN and CDR2 SVGIG (reference sequence). The CDR3 region has the DNA TGTGCCTGGAGATTCGGGCTCCCCGGGGAGCTGTTTTTT. Translated: CAWRFGLPGELFF. Full variable domain (missing parts from reference TRBV30 and TRBJ2-2): SQTIHQWPATLVQPVGSPLSLECTVEGTSNPNLYWYRQAAGRGLQLLFYSVGIGQISSEVPQNLSASRPQDRQFILSSKKLLLSDSGFYLCAWRFGLPGELFFGEGSRLTVL.